The 15 T cell receptor beta chains reported below all come from one sample, sequenced in a study of blood T cell repertoires in COVID-19. The table came from immunoSEQ multiplex PCR; TCRdb's copy has only in-frame clones and leaves some out. Of 280,000 or so clones detected, roughly 85% appear once; the ten largest clones hold 2% to 3%. Material for sequencing was PBMCs or T cells enriched from blood (not recorded which). Receptor source: a woman aged 50 to 60 who had recovered from COVID-19.

The chain joins TRBV28 to TRBJ1-6, with no clear D. Trimming removed 1 base from V and 5 bases from J, with 9 bases in between. This CDR3 is built from 15 residues. In germline, CDR1 is MDHEN, CDR2 SYDVKM. The CDR3 protein is CASSLLDGNNSPLHF. For the CDR3, the DNA is TGTGCCAGCAGTTTATTAGACGGGAATAATTCACCCCTCCACTTT.

This rearrangement joins TRBV27 to TRBJ1-2; no firm D call. The CDR3 spans 13 residues. V lost 3 bases to trimming and J lost 1 base, with 6 bases between them. Germline V gene sequence: CDR1 MNHEY, CDR2 SMNVEV (reference sequence). The CDR3 region is CASSLSYNYGYTF. The CDR3 coding sequence is TGTGCCAGCAGTTTGAGCTATAACTATGGCTACACCTTC.

The chain couples TRBV19 to TRBJ1-4; the D gene is possibly TRBD1 (5 bases). Trimming cost V 3 bases and J 5 bases, with 13 bases left between them. The CDR3 loop spans 15 amino acids. Germline CDR1 LNHDA, CDR2 SQIVND (reference sequence). DNA of the CDR3: TGTGCCAGTAGTATCCAATTCAGGACAAATGAAAAACTGTTTTTT. Translation: CASSIQFRTNEKLFF.

The rearrangement joins TRBV19 to TRBJ2-7; TRBD2 matches at 10 bases. V lost 5 bases, J lost 2 bases, and 3 bases stayed unmatched. Looked up from germline, CDR1 is LNHDA and CDR2 is SQIVND (reference sequence). This CDR3 has 14 amino acids. The CDR3: CASSGGLATYEQYF. In DNA, the CDR3 is TGTGCCAGTAGTGGGGGACTAGCGACCTACGAGCAGTACTTC.

The gene calls are TRBV7-9 and TRBJ1-1; D unclear. The CDR3 covers 15 residues. CDR1 and CDR2 (germline): SEHNR, FQNEAQ (reference sequence). V gave up 0 bases and J gave up 0 bases, with 8 bases separating them. CDR3 sequence reads: CASSLASVVNTEAFF. The CDR3 DNA follows: TGTGCCAGCAGCTTAGCTAGCGTCGTGAACACTGAAGCTTTCTTT.

The chain uses TRBV5-1 and TRBJ1-1, with 8 bases that match TRBD1. V gave up 0 bases and J gave up 5 bases; unmatched junction bases: 9. Germline values: CDR1 SGHRS, CDR2 YFSETQ. The CDR3 is 16 amino acids. The CDR3 DNA sequence: TGCGCCAGCAGCTTGGGGGTGACAGGGGTCGGGACTGAAGCTTTCTTT. Residues: CASSLGVTGVGTEAFF. The full variable domain, in which reference TRBV5-1 and TRBJ1-1 provide the parts outside the CDR3, is KAGVTQTPRYLIKTRGQQVTLSCSPISGHRSVSWYQQTPGQGLQFLFEYFSETQRNKGNFPGRFSGRQFSNSRSEMNVSTLELGDSALYLCASSLGVTGVGTEAFFGQGTRLTVV.

This chain links TRBV6-5 with TRBJ1-5; TRBD1 matches 10 bases. The V gene's germline CDR1 is MNHEY and CDR2 SVGAGI. J lost 6 bases, V lost 6 bases, and 8 bases had no gene match. The CDR3 is 15 amino acids. CDR3 nucleotide sequence: TGTGCCAGCAGCCTAAAGGGACAGGGGTCTCAGCCCCAGCATTTT. Residues: CASSLKGQGSQPQHF.

This chain joins TRBV4-1 and TRBJ2-7; D call uncertain. The germline gives CDR1 MGHRA, CDR2 YSYEKL. Trimming took off 1 base at V and 2 bases at J, with 12 bases between the two ends. The CDR3 has 15 amino acids. In DNA, the CDR3 is TGCGCCAGCAGCCAAGTCCAAACGGTTACCTACGAGCAGTACTTC. Protein sequence: CASSQVQTVTYEQYF.

The J gene is TRBJ1-5, the V gene TRBV6-6; maybe TRBD1 (5 bases). V was clipped by 7 bases and J by 5 bases, with 15 bases between them. The CDR3 runs to 14 residues. Germline V gene data show CDR1 as MNHNY and CDR2 as SVGAGI (reference sequence). CDR3 nucleotide sequence: TGTGCCAGCACCGAACCGACAGCTGATCAGCCCCAGCATTTT. This gives the protein CASTEPTADQPQHF.

This chain links TRBV9 with TRBJ1-5, with D possibly matching TRBD1 (5 bases). The V gene's germline CDR1 is SGDLS and CDR2 YYNGEE. Trimming removed 5 bases at V and 3 bases at J, with 21 bases between. The CDR3 is 17 amino acids. The CDR3, as DNA: TGTGCCAGCAGGACCTTAAGGGGTGGCAGACACAATCAGCCCCAGCATTTT. Translating gives CASRTLRGGRHNQPQHF. Combining the CDR3 with reference TRBV9 and TRBJ1-5 gives the whole variable domain DSGVTQTPKHLITATGQRVTLRCSPRSGDLSVYWYQQSLDQGLQFLIQYYNGEERAKGNILERFSAQQFPDLHSELNLSSLELGDSALYFCASRTLRGGRHNQPQHFGDGTRLSIL.

The chain has TRBV18 and TRBJ2-6; D is possibly TRBD1 (6 bases). The germline CDR1 and CDR2 sequences are KGHSH and LQKENI. The CDR3 has 18 residues. V was clipped by 3 bases and J by 0 bases, with 15 bases between them. In DNA form, the CDR3 reads TGTGCCAGCTCACCCATCCCCCCCAGGGGCTCTGGGGCCAACGTCCTGACTTTC. It is translated as CASSPIPPRGSGANVLTF.

This chain joins TRBV9 and TRBJ2-1, with D possibly TRBD2 on 7 matching bases. CDR1 and CDR2 (germline): SGDLS, YYNGEE. The CDR3 totals 22 residues. Trimming took 0 bases from V and 1 from J, leaving 29 bases between them. The CDR3 nucleotides are TGTGCCAGCAGCGTAGGGGGCAGAACAGGACTAGTGCGGGGGCGTTCCTACAATGAGCAGTTCTTC. Translating gives CASSVGGRTGLVRGRSYNEQFF.

This clone was counted a few times. Here the CDR3 reads CASSLLVSGFQETQYF. In nucleotides, the CDR3 is TGTGCCAGCAGCTTGCTTGTCTCGGGATTCCAAGAGACCCAGTACTTC. The V gene is TRBV5-6, the J gene TRBJ2-5, with D possibly being TRBD2 (5 bases). The CDR3 consists of 16 residues. The ends were cut back, 1 base at V and 1 base at J, with 14 bases in the middle. CDR1 is SGHDT, CDR2 YYEEEE, per germline.

CDR3 bases: TGTGCCAGCAGTGCCCTAGCGGGGGACTACAATGAGCAGTTCTTC. Translation gives CASSALAGDYNEQFF. V is TRBV27 and J is TRBJ2-1; TRBD2 agrees at 10 bases. This CDR3 has 15 residues. Germline assignment: CDR1 MNHEY and CDR2 SMNVEV (reference sequence). J was trimmed by 3 bases and V by 5 bases; bases with no gene match: 4.

The rearrangement uses TRBV5-1 and TRBJ2-1; TRBD2 matches at 12 bases. The V and J ends lost 3 bases and 4 bases, in that order; junction bases with no gene match: 5. Per the germline V gene, CDR1 is SGHRS and CDR2 is YFSETQ. CDR3 length: 16 amino acids. CDR3: CASSYTSGGIYNEQFF. CDR3 nucleotide sequence: TGCGCCAGCAGCTACACTAGCGGGGGGATATACAATGAGCAGTTCTTC.